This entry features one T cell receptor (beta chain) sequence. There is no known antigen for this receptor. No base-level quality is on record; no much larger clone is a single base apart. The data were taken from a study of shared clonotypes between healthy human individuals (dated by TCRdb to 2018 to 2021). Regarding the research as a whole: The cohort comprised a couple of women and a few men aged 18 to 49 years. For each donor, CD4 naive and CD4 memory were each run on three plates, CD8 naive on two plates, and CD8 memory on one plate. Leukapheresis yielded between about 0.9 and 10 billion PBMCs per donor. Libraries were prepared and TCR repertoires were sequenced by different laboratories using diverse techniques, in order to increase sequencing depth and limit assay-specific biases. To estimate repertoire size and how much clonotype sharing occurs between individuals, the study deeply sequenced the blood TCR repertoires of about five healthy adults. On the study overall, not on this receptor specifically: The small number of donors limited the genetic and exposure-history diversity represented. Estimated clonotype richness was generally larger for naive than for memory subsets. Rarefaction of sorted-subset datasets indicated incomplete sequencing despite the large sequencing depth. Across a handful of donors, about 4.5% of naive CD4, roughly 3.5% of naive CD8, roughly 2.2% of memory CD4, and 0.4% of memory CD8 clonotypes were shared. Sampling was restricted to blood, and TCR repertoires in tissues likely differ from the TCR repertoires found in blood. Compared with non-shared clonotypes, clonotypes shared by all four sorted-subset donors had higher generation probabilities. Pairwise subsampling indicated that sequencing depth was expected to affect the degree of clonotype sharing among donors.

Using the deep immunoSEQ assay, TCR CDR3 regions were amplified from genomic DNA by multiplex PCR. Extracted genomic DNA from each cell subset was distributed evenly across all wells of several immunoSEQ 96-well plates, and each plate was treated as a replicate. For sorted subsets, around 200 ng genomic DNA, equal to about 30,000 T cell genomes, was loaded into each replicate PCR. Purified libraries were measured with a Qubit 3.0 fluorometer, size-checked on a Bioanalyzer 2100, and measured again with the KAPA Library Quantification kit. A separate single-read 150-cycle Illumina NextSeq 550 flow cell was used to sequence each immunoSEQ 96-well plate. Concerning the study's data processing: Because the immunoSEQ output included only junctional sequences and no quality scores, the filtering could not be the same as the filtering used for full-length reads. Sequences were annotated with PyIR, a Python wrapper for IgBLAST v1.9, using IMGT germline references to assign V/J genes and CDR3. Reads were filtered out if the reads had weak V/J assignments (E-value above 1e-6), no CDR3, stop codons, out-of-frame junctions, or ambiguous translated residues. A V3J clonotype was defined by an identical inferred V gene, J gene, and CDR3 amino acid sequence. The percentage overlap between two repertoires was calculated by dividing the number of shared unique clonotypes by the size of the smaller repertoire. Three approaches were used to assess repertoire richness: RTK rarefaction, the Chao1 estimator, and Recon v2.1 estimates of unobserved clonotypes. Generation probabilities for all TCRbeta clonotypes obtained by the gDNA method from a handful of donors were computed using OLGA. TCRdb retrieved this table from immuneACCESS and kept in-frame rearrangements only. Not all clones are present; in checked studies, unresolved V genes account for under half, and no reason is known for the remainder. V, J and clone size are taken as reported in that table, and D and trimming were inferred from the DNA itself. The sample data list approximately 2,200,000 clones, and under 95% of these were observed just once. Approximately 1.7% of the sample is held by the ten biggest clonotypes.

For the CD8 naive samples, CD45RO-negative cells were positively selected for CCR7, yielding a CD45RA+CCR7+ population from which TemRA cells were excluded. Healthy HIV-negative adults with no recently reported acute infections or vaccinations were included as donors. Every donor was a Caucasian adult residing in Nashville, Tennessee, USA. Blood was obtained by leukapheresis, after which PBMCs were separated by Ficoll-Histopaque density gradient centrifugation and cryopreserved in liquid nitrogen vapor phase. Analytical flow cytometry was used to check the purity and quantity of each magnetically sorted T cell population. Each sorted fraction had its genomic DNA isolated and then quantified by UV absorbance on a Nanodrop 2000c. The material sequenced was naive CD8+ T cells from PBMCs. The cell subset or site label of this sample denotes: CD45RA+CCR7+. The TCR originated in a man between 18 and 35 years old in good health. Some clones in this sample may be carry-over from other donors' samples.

The sequenced DNA: TGTGCCAGCAGTTCCATACAGACTTTGAACACTGAAGCTTTCTTT. It is translated as CASSSIQTLNTEAFF. The chain uses TRBV27 and TRBJ1-1; confidence is insufficient to name the D gene. Cut back by 4 bases and 0 bases, the V and J ends lie 12 bases apart. CDR1 MNHEY and CDR2 SMNVEV were looked up in the germline V gene (reference sequence). From the cysteine up to the phenylalanine, the CDR3 has a length of 15 residues. The CDR3 DNA has 45 bases and is translated from base 1.